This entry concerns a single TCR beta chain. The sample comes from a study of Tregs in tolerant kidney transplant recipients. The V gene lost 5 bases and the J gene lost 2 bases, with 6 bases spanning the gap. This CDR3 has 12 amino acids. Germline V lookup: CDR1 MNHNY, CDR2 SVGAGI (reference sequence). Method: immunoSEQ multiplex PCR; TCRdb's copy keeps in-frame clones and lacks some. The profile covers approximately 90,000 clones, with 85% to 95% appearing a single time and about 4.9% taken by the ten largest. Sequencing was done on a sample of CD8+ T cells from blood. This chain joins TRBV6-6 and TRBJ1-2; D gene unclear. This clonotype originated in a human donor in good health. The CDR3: CASSPGNYGYTF. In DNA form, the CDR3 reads TGTGCCAGCAGTCCCGGAAACTATGGCTACACCTTC.